This T cell receptor (beta chain) is from a study of CD8 T cells in Susac syndrome. Trimming cost V 7 bases and J 5 bases, with 18 bases left between them. Germline V gives CDR1 MNHEY, CDR2 SMNVEV (reference sequence). The CDR3 sequence is 15 residues long. In contrast to the negatively isolated CD8+ and CD4+ T cells, TEMRA cells were FACS-enriched. Reverse transcription used about 0.45 to 1 ug RNA and random hexamers. Amplification of TCR beta CDR3 spanned 54 Vbeta and 13 Jbeta via immunoSEQ multiplex PCR. TCRdb ran MiXCR on the immunoSEQ multiplex PCR reads and lists one entry per CDR3 protein. This table has about 430,000 distinct CDR3 sequences, around 83% appearing once.

The rearrangement uses TRBV27 and TRBJ2-1; the D gene is possibly TRBD1 (6 bases). The sequenced material came from CD8+ T cells from PBMCs. This TCR came from a human donor with multiple sclerosis. CDR3 region: CASTSRLGADNEQFF. The CDR3 nucleotides are TGTGCCAGCACATCCAGATTGGGGGCTGACAATGAGCAGTTCTTC.